The text below deals with one T cell receptor (beta chain). Its antigen remains unidentified. Base qualities are not provided; no much larger clone lies one nucleotide away. These data belong to a study of blood T cell repertoires in COVID-19 (dated by TCRdb to 2020 to 2021). Regarding the complete study: The collaborator samples originated in the United States, Italy and Spain and spanned the acute and convalescent phases of COVID-19. Where HLA class I and class II types were available, the types were taken from metadata supplied by the sample provider, not from assay-based typing. The repertoires were released in a freely available public database intended as a resource for research on the immune response to SARS-CoV-2. Deeply sampled blood TCRbeta repertoires from subjects exposed to, actively infected with, or recovered from COVID-19 were included in the dataset. Sample metadata almost always included a de-identified subject ID, COVID-19 status, age in years and sex. The material from the prospective study consisted of cDNA or gDNA derived from T cells, B-cell-depleted T cells, or PBMCs. Samples were obtained from the ongoing ImmuneRACE study (first 160 participants) and from 1,254 subjects provided by 6 global collaborators. The paper's findings and limits, for the study overall: The amount of clinical and demographic metadata varied by source and participant and was provided uncurated.

CDR1 and CDR2 are drawn from the germline V gene: WSHSY, SAAADI. The CDR3 contains 15 residues, cysteine and phenylalanine counted. Kept here is only the CDR3 DNA, which spans 45 bases and is read in frame from base 1. Unmatched junction bases come to 5, with V trimmed by 6 bases and J by 1 base. TCRbeta CDR3 regions were amplified from genomic DNA by means of the immunoSEQ Assay, a bias-controlled multiplex PCR. As for the authors' bioinformatics: Nucleated cell counts per sample were estimated from amplification of reference gene primers within the assay. To quantify the absolute abundance of each unique TCRbeta CDR3 rearrangement, sequence reads were collapsed and filtered. For each sample, productive Simpson clonality was calculated as the square root of Simpson's diversity index across productive rearrangements. TCRdb mirrors the immuneACCESS table, restricted to in-frame sequences. Some clones are absent from its copies; in checked studies, under half trace to an unresolved V gene, and the reason for the others is unknown. The V and J calls and the clone size are those of that table, but D and trimming were determined from the DNA. This sample has about 200,000 clones in its table, and 83% of those were observed once. Roughly 8% of the sample is taken by the ten largest.

Each collaborating institution followed its own protocols to collect whole blood in K2EDTA tubes. Collaborator samples were shipped for TCRbeta analysis as frozen whole blood, isolated PBMCs, or DNA extracted from either sample type. The sequence joins TRBV10-2 to TRBJ2-2, with 7 central nucleotides matching TRBD2. Sequenced input: peripheral blood. This TCR derives from a woman aged 45-59 years with acute or convalescent COVID-19. In nucleotide form, the sequence is TGCGCCAGCAGGGGGGGACTACAGAACACCGGGGAGCTGTTTTTT. Translation gives CASRGGLQNTGELFF.